The 25 T cell receptor beta chains below come from one sample, sequenced in a study of cytomegalovirus exposure and HLA in healthy donors. A multiplex PCR was run with 60 Vbeta primers and 13 Jbeta primers. Here immunoSEQ multiplex PCR was the method, and the copy in TCRdb shows in-frame clones only, minus some. The sample contains around 220,000 clones, 65% to 75% of which appear only once. Input material: PBMCs. These receptors were collected from a woman aged 25 to 39 in good health and CMV-seronegative.

The chain has TRBV10-1 and TRBJ1-1; a possible D gene is TRBD1 (5 bases). Germline CDR1 WNHNN, CDR2 SYGVQD (reference sequence). The V end lost 10 bases, the J end lost 6 bases, and 18 bases lay between the germline ends. This CDR3 spans 13 amino acids. The CDR3: CATSTVTVPEAFF. The CDR3, as DNA: TGCGCCACCTCGACAGTAACTGTCCCTGAAGCTTTCTTT.

The rearrangement joins TRBV7-7 to TRBJ1-5; TRBD1 matches 9 bases. The CDR3 spans 18 residues. CDR1 is SSHAT and CDR2 is FNYEAQ in the germline V gene (reference sequence). This chain's CDR3 is CAISLFRTRDRANQPQHF. The CDR3 DNA reads TGTGCTATCAGCTTATTCCGGACCAGGGACAGGGCCAATCAGCCCCAGCATTTT.

The chain joins TRBV5-1 to TRBJ2-3, with 8 bases lining up with TRBD2. V lost 3 bases to trimming and J lost 3 bases; unmatched junction nucleotides: 9. The length of the CDR3 is 16 residues. CDR1 SGHRS and CDR2 YFSETQ come from the germline V gene. The CDR3 bases are TGCGCCAGCAGCTCACATAGCGGGGAGATTACAGATACGCAGTATTTT. Its protein is CASSSHSGEITDTQYF.

The rearrangement joins TRBV7-2 to TRBJ1-1; D is undetermined. The V gene's germline CDR1 is SGHTA and CDR2 FQGNSA. The CDR3 contains 14 residues. The ends were cut back, 5 bases at V and 5 bases at J, with 15 bases in the middle. This CDR3 reads CASSPSRVRTEAFF. DNA for the CDR3: TGTGCCAGCAGCCCGAGTCGGGTGCGGACTGAAGCTTTCTTT.

The CDR3 is CASSLGGAGGANVLTF. CDR3 bases: TGCGCCAGCAGCTTGGGTGGGGCAGGAGGGGCCAACGTCCTGACTTTC. The rearrangement joins TRBV5-1 to TRBJ2-6; TRBD1 is a possible D gene (5 bases). The CDR3 extends over 16 amino acids. Trimming stripped 0 bases from V and 4 bases from J, with 11 bases between. CDR1 and CDR2 from the germline V gene are SGHRS and YFSETQ.

The rearrangement uses TRBV7-9 and TRBJ2-5; D uncertain. Germline CDR1 reads SEHNR; CDR2 reads FQNEAQ (reference sequence). With 1 base removed from V and 5 bases from J, the gap between germline ends came to 11 bases. This CDR3 spans 14 amino acids. DNA for the CDR3: TGTGCCAGCAGCTTAGATCTAATGTATGAGACCCAGTACTTC. Its translation: CASSLDLMYETQYF.

The chain recombines TRBV11-2 with TRBJ1-3; 9 positions agree with TRBD1. Germline V lookup: CDR1 SGHAT, CDR2 FQNNGV. V lost 5 bases and J lost 4; bases outside the gene matches: 9. The CDR3 sequence is 16 residues long. As DNA, the CDR3 is TGTGCCAGCAGCACCGGGGGACAGGGCTCGGGAAACACCATATATTTT. It specifies CASSTGGQGSGNTIYF.

The CDR3 DNA follows: TGTGCCAGCAGCGTCGGGACAGTCCCCGATAACTATGGCTACACCTTC. Translation: CASSVGTVPDNYGYTF. This chain uses TRBV9 with TRBJ1-2; 7 nucleotides line up with TRBD1. From germline, CDR1 is SGDLS and CDR2 YYNGEE. The CDR3 totals 16 residues. The V segment lost 2 bases and the J segment 1 base; nucleotides outside the gene matches: 8.

The table lists this clone with a few counts. The chain joins TRBV27 to TRBJ2-5; 7 bases agree with TRBD1. V lost 5 bases to trimming and J lost 4 bases; unmatched junction nucleotides: 7. Germline values: CDR1 MNHEY, CDR2 SMNVEV (reference sequence). The CDR3 totals 14 residues. CDR3 in amino acids: CASSPTGLGETQYF. CDR3 in DNA: TGTGCCAGCAGTCCGACAGGGTTGGGAGAGACCCAGTACTTC.

This clone was seen only a few times. The chain joins TRBV6-1 to TRBJ2-1; tentatively, D is TRBD1 (6 bases). Trimming took off 5 bases at V and 9 bases at J, with 11 bases between the two ends. Per the germline V gene, CDR1 is MNHNS and CDR2 is SASEGT. The CDR3 is 12 residues long. The CDR3 nucleotides are TGTGCCAGCAGTCTCAGGGGCGGTGAGCAGTTCTTC. Its protein is CASSLRGGEQFF.

This clone was detected only a few times. The chain joins TRBV30 to TRBJ1-2; no clear D gene. V was trimmed by 1 base and J by 5 bases, leaving 11 bases between them. Germline assignment: CDR1 GTSNPN and CDR2 SVGIG (reference sequence). This CDR3 comprises 13 residues. This CDR3 is CAWSGSAGYGYTF. CDR3 DNA: TGTGCCTGGAGTGGATCTGCGGGGTATGGCTACACCTTC.

The CDR3 is CASSLVVGEGDTQYF. DNA of the CDR3: TGTGCCAGCAGCTTAGTAGTGGGAGAGGGAGATACGCAGTATTTT. The chain carries TRBV7-6 and TRBJ2-3; D is possibly TRBD2 (5 bases). This CDR3 contains 15 residues. V lost 1 base and J 5 bases, leaving 13 bases between the germline ends. Germline values: CDR1 SGHVS, CDR2 FNYEAQ.

This clone was seen only once. This chain joins TRBV9 and TRBJ2-3; D remains unclear. V lost 4 bases and J lost 5, with 8 bases in between. The germline V gene has CDR1 SGDLS and CDR2 YYNGEE. This CDR3 spans 12 amino acids. DNA of the CDR3: TGTGCCAGCAGCCCCAGTGAAGATACGCAGTATTTT. Protein product: CASSPSEDTQYF.

The rearrangement links TRBV10-1 to TRBJ2-1; 8 positions match TRBD2. CDR1 WNHNN and CDR2 SYGVQD come from the germline V gene (reference sequence). With V trimmed by 4 bases and J by 10 bases, 6 bases remained unmatched. The CDR3 covers 13 residues. The CDR3 protein is CASSGIAGQEQFF. The CDR3 nucleotides read TGCGCCAGCAGTGGGATAGCGGGACAAGAGCAGTTCTTC.

The rearrangement joins TRBV19 to TRBJ2-1; 7 bases are a match to TRBD1. The CDR3 consists of 14 residues. J gave up 2 bases and V 7 bases, and 5 bases lay outside the gene matches. Germline V gives CDR1 LNHDA, CDR2 SQIVND (reference sequence). The DNA of the CDR3 is TGTGCCAGTACCCCCGGGACAGCCTACAATGAGCAGTTCTTC. Translated, it gives CASTPGTAYNEQFF.

The sample holds a few counts of this clone. This rearrangement joins TRBV19 to TRBJ2-1, with 11 nucleotides matching TRBD2. V was clipped by 5 bases and J by 4 bases; unmatched bases: 7. Germline lookup yields CDR1 LNHDA and CDR2 SQIVND (reference sequence). The CDR3 length is 16 residues. The CDR3 coding sequence is TGTGCCAGTAGTTCCGTTAGCGGGAGGGCATACAATGAGCAGTTCTTC. Amino acids: CASSSVSGRAYNEQFF. Full variable domain (outside the CDR3, taken from reference TRBV19 and TRBJ2-1): DGGITQSPKYLFRKEGQNVTLSCEQNLNHDAMYWYRQDPGQGLRLIYYSQIVNDFQKGDIAEGYSVSREKKESFPLTVTSAQKNPTAFYLCASSSVSGRAYNEQFFGPGTRLTVL.

Note on this clone: A read error may account for a junction end that differs from germline. The V and J genes are TRBV6-6 and TRBJ1-3, with 7 bases matching TRBD1. Germline V gene data show CDR1 as MNHNY and CDR2 as SVGAGI (reference sequence). There are 11 residues in the CDR3. For the CDR3, the DNA is TGTGCCAGCAGTTATGACAGGGCCATGTATTTT. It codes for CASSYDRAMYF.

The chain uses TRBV7-9 and TRBJ2-7, with a possible D match to TRBD2 (6 bases). The CDR3 totals 15 residues. V was pared by 4 bases and J by 3 bases, with 16 bases between. Germline loops: CDR1 SEHNR, CDR2 FQNEAQ (reference sequence). The CDR3 reads CASSSSHAGLYEQYF. In DNA form, the CDR3 reads TGTGCCAGCAGCTCCTCACACGCGGGACTCTACGAGCAGTACTTC.

V usage is TRBV11-1 and J usage is TRBJ2-7; D is possibly TRBD2 (7 bases). The CDR3 has 16 amino acids. Germline lookup yields CDR1 SGHAT and CDR2 FQDESV (reference sequence). V lost 5 bases, J lost 4 bases, and 21 bases lay in between. The CDR3 spells CASSEYRGGARYEQYF. CDR3 in DNA: TGTGCCAGCAGCGAATATCGAGGGGGGGCGAGGTACGAGCAGTACTTC.

The chain carries TRBV6-5 and TRBJ2-3; TRBD1 agrees at 9 bases. With 5 bases clipped from V and 2 bases from J, the junction kept 2 bases outside the gene matches. Germline V gene data show CDR1 as MNHEY and CDR2 as SVGAGI. The CDR3 spans 14 residues. The CDR3: CASSRDRVTDTQYF. In DNA, the CDR3 is TGTGCCAGCAGTCGGGACAGGGTCACAGATACGCAGTATTTT.

This rearrangement joins TRBV19 to TRBJ2-1; the match to TRBD2 covers 13 bases. This CDR3 is 16 amino acids long. The germline V gene encodes CDR1 LNHDA and CDR2 SQIVND (reference sequence). The junction had 8 bases not matched to a gene; V was cut back by 6 bases and J by 6 bases. In DNA form, the CDR3 reads TGTGCCAGTAGAATTGACGGGACTAGCGGGATCAATGAGCAGTTCTTC. This sequence encodes CASRIDGTSGINEQFF.

The chain employs TRBV27 and TRBJ1-5, with D perhaps matching TRBD1 (6 bases). The germline V and J ends were trimmed by 5 bases and 0 bases, with 26 bases remaining between them. This CDR3 has 20 amino acids. CDR1 is MNHEY and CDR2 is SMNVEV in the germline V gene (reference sequence). The CDR3, as DNA: TGTGCCAGCAGTCCGCTTAAGGGACATCCCCGAGGGTATAGCAATCAGCCCCAGCATTTT. Amino acids: CASSPLKGHPRGYSNQPQHF.

The rearrangement links TRBV5-4 to TRBJ1-4; 7 bases agree with TRBD1. Trimming cost V 4 bases and J 5 bases; bases outside gene matches: 5. Germline V lookup: CDR1 SGHNT, CDR2 YYREEE (reference sequence). The length of the CDR3 is 14 residues. The CDR3 sequence: CASSPGGLNEKLFF. CDR3 DNA: TGTGCCAGCAGCCCAGGGGGGCTCAATGAAAAACTGTTTTTT.

This rearrangement joins TRBV27 to TRBJ1-5; 8 bases match TRBD1. This CDR3 comprises 15 residues. From germline, CDR1 is MNHEY and CDR2 SMNVEV (reference sequence). Trimming took 6 bases from V and 4 from J; bases not matched to a gene: 8. CDR3 protein: CASSSLQGGNQPQHF. The CDR3 DNA reads TGTGCCAGCAGCTCCCTACAGGGGGGGAATCAGCCCCAGCATTTT.

This clone turned up a few times. J is TRBJ1-3 and V is TRBV4-1; 8 positions agree with TRBD1. In germline, CDR1 is MGHRA, CDR2 YSYEKL. The CDR3 is 16 residues long. Trimming at V came to 3 bases and at J to 0 bases, leaving 4 bases not matched to a gene. CDR3 DNA sequence: TGCGCCAGCAGCCAGGGGGACAGGAGCTCTGGAAACACCATATATTTT. Translated, it gives CASSQGDRSSGNTIYF.